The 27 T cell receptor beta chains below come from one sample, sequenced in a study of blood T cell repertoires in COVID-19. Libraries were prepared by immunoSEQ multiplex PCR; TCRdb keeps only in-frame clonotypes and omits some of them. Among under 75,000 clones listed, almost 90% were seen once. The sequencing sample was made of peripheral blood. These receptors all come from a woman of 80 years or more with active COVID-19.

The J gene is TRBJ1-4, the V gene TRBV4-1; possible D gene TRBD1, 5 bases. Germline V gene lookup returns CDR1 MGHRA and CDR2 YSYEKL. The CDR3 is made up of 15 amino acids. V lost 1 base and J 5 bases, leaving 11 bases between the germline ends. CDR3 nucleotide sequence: TGCGCCAGCAGCCAAGGGACACAGACAAATGAAAAACTGTTTTTT. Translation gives CASSQGTQTNEKLFF.

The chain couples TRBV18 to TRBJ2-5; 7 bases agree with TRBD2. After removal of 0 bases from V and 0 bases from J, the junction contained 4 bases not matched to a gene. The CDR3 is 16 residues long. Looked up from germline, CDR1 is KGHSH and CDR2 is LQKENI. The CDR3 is CASSPPTSVYQETQYF. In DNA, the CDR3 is TGTGCCAGCTCACCACCTACTAGCGTGTACCAAGAGACCCAGTACTTC.

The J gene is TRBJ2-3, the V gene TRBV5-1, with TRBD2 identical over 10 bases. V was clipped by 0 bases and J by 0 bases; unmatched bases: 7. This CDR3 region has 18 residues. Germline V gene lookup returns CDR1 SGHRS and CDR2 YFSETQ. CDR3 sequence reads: CASSLVAGGPSSTDTQYF. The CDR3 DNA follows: TGCGCCAGCAGCTTGGTAGCGGGGGGCCCTTCTAGCACAGATACGCAGTATTTT.

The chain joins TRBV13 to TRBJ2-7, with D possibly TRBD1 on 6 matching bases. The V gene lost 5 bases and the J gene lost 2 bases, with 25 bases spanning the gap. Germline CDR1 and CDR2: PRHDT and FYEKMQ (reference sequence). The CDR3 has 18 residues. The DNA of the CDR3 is TGTGCCAGCAGCCCCCGTCCAGGGGTGGATTCCTCCCCCTACGAGCAGTACTTC. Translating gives CASSPRPGVDSSPYEQYF.

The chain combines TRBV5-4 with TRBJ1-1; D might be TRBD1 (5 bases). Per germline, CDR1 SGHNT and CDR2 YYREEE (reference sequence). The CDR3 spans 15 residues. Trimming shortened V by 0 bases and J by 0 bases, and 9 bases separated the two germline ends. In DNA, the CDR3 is TGTGCCAGCAGCTTGGGGGGGGTAATGAACACTGAAGCTTTCTTT. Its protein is CASSLGGVMNTEAFF.

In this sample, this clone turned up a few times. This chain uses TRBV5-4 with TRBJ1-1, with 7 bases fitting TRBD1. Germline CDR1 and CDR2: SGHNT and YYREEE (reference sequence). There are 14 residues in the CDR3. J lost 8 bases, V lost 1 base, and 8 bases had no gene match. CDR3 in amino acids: CASSLWGQSREAFF. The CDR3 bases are TGTGCCAGCAGCTTGTGGGGACAGAGTCGAGAAGCTTTCTTT. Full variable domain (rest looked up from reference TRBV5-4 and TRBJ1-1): ETGVTQSPTHLIKTRGQQVTLRCSSQSGHNTVSWYQQALGQGPQFIFQYYREEENGRGNFPPRFSGLQFPNYSSELNVNALELDDSALYLCASSLWGQSREAFFGQGTRLTVV.

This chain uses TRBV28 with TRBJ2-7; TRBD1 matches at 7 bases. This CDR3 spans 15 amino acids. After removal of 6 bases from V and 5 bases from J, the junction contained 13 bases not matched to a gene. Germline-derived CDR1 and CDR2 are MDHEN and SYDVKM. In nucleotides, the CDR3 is TGTGCCAGCAGCGATAATTGGGACAGCAGGAACGAGCAGTACTTC. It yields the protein CASSDNWDSRNEQYF.

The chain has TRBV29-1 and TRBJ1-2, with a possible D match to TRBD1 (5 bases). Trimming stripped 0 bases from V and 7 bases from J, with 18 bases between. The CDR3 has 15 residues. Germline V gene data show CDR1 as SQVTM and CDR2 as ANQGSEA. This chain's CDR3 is CSVEESVRGYRGYTF. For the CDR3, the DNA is TGCAGCGTTGAAGAGTCGGTAAGGGGTTATCGTGGCTACACCTTC.

The CDR3 coding sequence is TGTGCCAGCAGCTCCTTGGCGGGGACTAGCGGGGGCGGGACCCAGTACTTC. It codes for CASSSLAGTSGGGTQYF. The chain joins TRBV11-2 to TRBJ2-5, with 14 bases matching TRBD2. V was clipped by 4 bases and J by 7 bases; unmatched bases: 11. The germline V gene encodes CDR1 SGHAT and CDR2 FQNNGV. The CDR3 runs 17 residues. The whole variable domain, remainder taken from reference TRBV11-2 and TRBJ2-5, is EAGVAQSPRYKIIEKRQSVAFWCNPISGHATLYWYQQILGQGPKLLIQFQNNGVVDDSQLPKDRFSAERLKGVDSTLKIQPAKLEDSAVYLCASSSLAGTSGGGTQYFGPGTRLLVL.

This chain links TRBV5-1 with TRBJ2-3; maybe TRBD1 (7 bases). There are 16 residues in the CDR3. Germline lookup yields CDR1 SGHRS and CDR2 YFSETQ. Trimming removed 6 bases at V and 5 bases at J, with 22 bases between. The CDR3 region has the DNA TGCGCCAGCACCAGACAGGGCCCAGGGAGGCTAGATACGCAGTATTTT. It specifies CASTRQGPGRLDTQYF.

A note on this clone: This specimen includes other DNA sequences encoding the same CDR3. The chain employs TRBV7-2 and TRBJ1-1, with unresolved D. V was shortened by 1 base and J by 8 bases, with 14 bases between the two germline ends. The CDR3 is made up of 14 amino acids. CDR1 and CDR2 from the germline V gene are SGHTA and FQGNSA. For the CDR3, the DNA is TGTGCCAGCAGCTTAGTCAACTCGGGTCGCGAAGCTTTCTTT. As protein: CASSLVNSGREAFF.

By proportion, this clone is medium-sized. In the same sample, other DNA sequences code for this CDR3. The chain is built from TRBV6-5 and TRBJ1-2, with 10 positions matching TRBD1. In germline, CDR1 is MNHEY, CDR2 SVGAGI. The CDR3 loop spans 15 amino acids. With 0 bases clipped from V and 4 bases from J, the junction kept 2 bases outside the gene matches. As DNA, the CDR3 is TGTGCCAGCAGTTACTCGACAGGGGGCGTCTATGGCTACACCTTC. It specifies CASSYSTGGVYGYTF.

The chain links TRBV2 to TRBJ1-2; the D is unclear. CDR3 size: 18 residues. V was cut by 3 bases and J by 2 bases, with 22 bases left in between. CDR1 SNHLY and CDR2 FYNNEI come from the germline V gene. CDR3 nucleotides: TGTGCCAGCAGTGACAAGGCCTTGGGCCGAACCTCCAACTATGGCTACACCTTC. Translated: CASSDKALGRTSNYGYTF.

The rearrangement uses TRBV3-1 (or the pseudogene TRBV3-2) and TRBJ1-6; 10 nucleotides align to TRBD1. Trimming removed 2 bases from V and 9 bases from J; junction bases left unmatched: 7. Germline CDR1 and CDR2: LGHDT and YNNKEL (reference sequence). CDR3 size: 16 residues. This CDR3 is CASSQLGTGEASPLHF. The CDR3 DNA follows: TGTGCCAGCAGCCAACTGGGGACAGGGGAGGCTTCACCCCTCCACTTT.

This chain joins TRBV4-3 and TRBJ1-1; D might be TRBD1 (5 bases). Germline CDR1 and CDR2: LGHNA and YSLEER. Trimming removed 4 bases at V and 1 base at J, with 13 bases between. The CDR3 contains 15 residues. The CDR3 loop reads CASSPTAGPNTEAFF. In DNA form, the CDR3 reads TGCGCCAGCAGCCCCACCGCAGGGCCGAACACTGAAGCTTTCTTT.

The CDR3 here is CASSSKAGSGTSTDTQYF. The CDR3 nucleotides read TGTGCCAGCAGCTCAAAAGCAGGTTCGGGGACTTCCACAGATACGCAGTATTTT. This rearrangement joins TRBV4-2 to TRBJ2-3, with a possible D match to TRBD2 (6 bases). Germline assignment: CDR1 LGHNA and CDR2 YNFKEQ. V was pared by 5 bases and J by 2 bases, with 23 bases between. The CDR3 covers 18 residues.

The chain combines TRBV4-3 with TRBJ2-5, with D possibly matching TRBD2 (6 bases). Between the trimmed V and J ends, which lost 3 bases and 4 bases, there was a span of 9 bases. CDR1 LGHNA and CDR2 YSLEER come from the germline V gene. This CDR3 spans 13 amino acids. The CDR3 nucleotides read TGCGCCAGCAGCCAGGGGGGAGCAGAGACCCAGTACTTC. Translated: CASSQGGAETQYF.

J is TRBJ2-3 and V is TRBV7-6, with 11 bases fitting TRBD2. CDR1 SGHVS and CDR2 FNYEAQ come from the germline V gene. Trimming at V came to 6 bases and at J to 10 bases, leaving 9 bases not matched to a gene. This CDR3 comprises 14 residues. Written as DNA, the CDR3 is TGTGCCAGCAGTTTTAATAGCGGGGGGGGACCGCAGTATTTT. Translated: CASSFNSGGGPQYF.

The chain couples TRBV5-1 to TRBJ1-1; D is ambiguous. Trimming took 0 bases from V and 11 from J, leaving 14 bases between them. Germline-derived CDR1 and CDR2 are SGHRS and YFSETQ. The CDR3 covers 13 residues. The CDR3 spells CASSLDFDSSAFF. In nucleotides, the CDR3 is TGCGCCAGCAGCTTGGATTTCGACTCTTCTGCTTTCTTT.

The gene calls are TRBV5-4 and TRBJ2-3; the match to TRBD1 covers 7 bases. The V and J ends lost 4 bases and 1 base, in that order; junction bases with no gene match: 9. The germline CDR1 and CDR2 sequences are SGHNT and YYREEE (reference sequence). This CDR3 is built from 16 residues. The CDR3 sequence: CASSPQGVGGTDTQYF. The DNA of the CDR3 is TGTGCCAGCAGCCCTCAGGGGGTCGGGGGCACAGATACGCAGTATTTT.

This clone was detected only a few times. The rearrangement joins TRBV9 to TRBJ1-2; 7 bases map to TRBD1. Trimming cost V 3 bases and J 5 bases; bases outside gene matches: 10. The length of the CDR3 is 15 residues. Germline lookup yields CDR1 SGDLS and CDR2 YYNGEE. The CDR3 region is CASSAWTGNSYGYTF. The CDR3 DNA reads TGTGCCAGCAGCGCCTGGACAGGAAATTCATATGGCTACACCTTC.

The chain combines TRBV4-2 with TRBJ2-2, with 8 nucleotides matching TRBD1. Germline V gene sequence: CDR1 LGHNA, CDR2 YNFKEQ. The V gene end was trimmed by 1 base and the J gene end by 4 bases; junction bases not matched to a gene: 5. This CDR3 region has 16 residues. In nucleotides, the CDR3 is TGTGCCAGCAGCCAAGCCCAGGGGGCGGGCACCGGGGAGCTGTTTTTT. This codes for CASSQAQGAGTGELFF.

Written as DNA, the CDR3 is TGTGCCAGCAGTCTCGGGGGGGAGGGATACAATGAGCAGTTCTTC. Residues: CASSLGGEGYNEQFF. The chain has TRBV6-5 and TRBJ2-1, with TRBD2 matching over 8 bases. CDR1 MNHEY and CDR2 SVGAGI come from the germline V gene. There are 15 residues in the CDR3. V lost 5 bases, J lost 4 bases, and 7 bases stayed unmatched.

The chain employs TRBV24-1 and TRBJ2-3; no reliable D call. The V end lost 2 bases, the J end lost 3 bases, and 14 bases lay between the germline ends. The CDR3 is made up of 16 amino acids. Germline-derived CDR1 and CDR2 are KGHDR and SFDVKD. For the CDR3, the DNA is TGTGCCACCAGTGATTCTAATAGAATCCGAACAGATACGCAGTATTTT. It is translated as CATSDSNRIRTDTQYF.

This CDR3 reads CASSLPGEDTQYF. CDR3 DNA sequence: TGTGCCAGCAGCTTACCGGGTGAAGATACGCAGTATTTT. The J gene is TRBJ2-3, the V gene TRBV11-3; the D is unclear. V gave up 2 bases and J gave up 5 bases, with 8 bases separating them. Germline CDR1 and CDR2: SGHNT and YENEEA. This CDR3 comprises 13 residues.

The DNA of the CDR3 is TGCGCCAGCAGCTTGGCAAGAGCCGGACATCTGAACACTGAAGCTTTCTTT. This translates into CASSLARAGHLNTEAFF. The V gene is TRBV5-1, the J gene TRBJ1-1, with D perhaps TRBD1 (5 bases). The CDR3 consists of 17 residues. Trimming pared 0 bases from V and 0 bases from J, leaving 15 bases between. Germline V lookup: CDR1 SGHRS, CDR2 YFSETQ. Using reference TRBV5-1 and TRBJ1-1 for the parts outside the CDR3, the full variable domain is KAGVTQTPRYLIKTRGQQVTLSCSPISGHRSVSWYQQTPGQGLQFLFEYFSETQRNKGNFPGRFSGRQFSNSRSEMNVSTLELGDSALYLCASSLARAGHLNTEAFFGQGTRLTVV.

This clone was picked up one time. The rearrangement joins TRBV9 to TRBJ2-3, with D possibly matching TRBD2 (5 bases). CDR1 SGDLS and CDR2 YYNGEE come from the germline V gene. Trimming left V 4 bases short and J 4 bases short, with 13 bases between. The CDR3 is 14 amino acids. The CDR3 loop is CASSSQLGPDTQYF. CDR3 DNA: TGTGCCAGCAGCTCCCAACTAGGGCCAGATACGCAGTATTTT.